Listed here are 13 T cell receptor beta chains from one sample, sequenced in a study of persistence of HIV-infected CD4 T cells. Cells were stimulated nonspecifically with anti-CD3/anti-CD28 magnetic beads. Responding CD4+ T cells were sorted by upregulation of both CD40 ligand and CD69. This was the immunoSEQ version 4 assay in survey mode. Data came from immunoSEQ multiplex PCR; TCRdb stores just in-frame clones and leaves some out. The repertoire holds 40,000 to 45,000 clones, with approximately 90% as singletons. Their specific antigens are unknown. Sample: CD4+ T cells sorted from PBMCs after roughly 19-hour stimulation, taken from a patient who received antiretroviral therapy. These TCRs come from an adult man with HIV who was CMV-seropositive.

The chain uses TRBV6-5 and TRBJ1-5; D is perhaps TRBD1 (6 bases). The CDR3 spans 15 residues. The germline V gene encodes CDR1 MNHEY and CDR2 SVGAGI. The V end was cut by 0 bases, the J end by 4 bases, with 10 bases between. In nucleotides, the CDR3 is TGTGCCAGCAGTTACTCGCGAGGGGGGAATCAGCCCCAGCATTTT. Its protein product is CASSYSRGGNQPQHF.

This chain joins TRBV5-1 and TRBJ2-7, with D possibly being TRBD1 (6 bases). V was shortened by 1 base and J by 2 bases, with 10 bases between the two germline ends. This CDR3 has 14 amino acids. Per germline, CDR1 SGHRS and CDR2 YFSETQ. Written as DNA, the CDR3 is TGCGCCAGCAGCTTGTGGACAGAACCCTACGAGCAGTACTTC. It codes for CASSLWTEPYEQYF.

The CDR3 coding sequence is TGCGCCAGCAGCTTGGGGGGACAGGGCTCTGGAAACACCATATATTTT. The encoded protein is CASSLGGQGSGNTIYF. The chain employs TRBV5-1 and TRBJ1-3; TRBD1 agrees at 9 bases. Germline CDR1 reads SGHRS; CDR2 reads YFSETQ. CDR3 size: 16 residues. V lost 0 bases, J lost 0 bases, and 1 base stayed unmatched.

J is TRBJ2-3 and V is TRBV3-1 (or the pseudogene TRBV3-2); D might be TRBD1 (5 bases). This CDR3 is 17 amino acids long. V lost 1 base, J lost 4 bases, and 18 bases lay in between. Germline V CDR1 and CDR2: LGHDT, YNNKEL (reference sequence). CDR3 loop: CASSQAARTRRPDTQYF. Here the CDR3 DNA reads TGTGCCAGCAGCCAAGCTGCTAGGACACGCCGACCAGATACGCAGTATTTT.

On this clone: Additional DNA sequences in this sample encode the identical CDR3. In DNA, the CDR3 is TGTGCCAGCAGCCAAGTCTCTGGCTACGAGCAGTACTTC. Amino acid sequence: CASSQVSGYEQYF. The chain combines TRBV3-1 (or the pseudogene TRBV3-2) with TRBJ2-7; D gene uncertain. CDR3 size: 13 residues. The V end was cut by 1 base, the J end by 3 bases, with 7 bases between. Germline lookup yields CDR1 LGHDT and CDR2 YNNKEL (reference sequence).

The DNA of the CDR3 is TGCGCCAGCAGCTTGGCCACCCCTCCGGGACAGTCTAATGAAAAACTGTTTTTT. This gives the protein CASSLATPPGQSNEKLFF. The chain has TRBV5-1 and TRBJ1-4; 7 bases align to TRBD1. The trim removed 0 bases at V and 3 bases at J, leaving 11 bases unmatched. The CDR3 has 18 residues. Looked up from germline, CDR1 is SGHRS and CDR2 is YFSETQ. Full variable domain (rest looked up from reference TRBV5-1 and TRBJ1-4): KAGVTQTPRYLIKTRGQQVTLSCSPISGHRSVSWYQQTPGQGLQFLFEYFSETQRNKGNFPGRFSGRQFSNSRSEMNVSTLELGDSALYLCASSLATPPGQSNEKLFFGSGTQLSVL.

V and J are TRBV9 and TRBJ2-7; 7 nucleotides match TRBD1. V dropped 2 bases and J dropped 2; count of bases not matched to a gene: 7. The CDR3 sequence is 15 residues long. Germline CDR1 reads SGDLS; CDR2 reads YYNGEE. This chain's CDR3 is CASSVSGGMTYEQYF. As DNA, the CDR3 is TGTGCCAGCAGCGTTTCAGGGGGAATGACCTACGAGCAGTACTTC.

The chain employs TRBV6-5 and TRBJ2-1; D unclear. This CDR3 comprises 12 residues. Looked up from germline, CDR1 is MNHEY and CDR2 is SVGAGI. Trimming removed 2 bases from V and 10 bases from J, with 9 bases in between. The CDR3 reads CASSYRGREQFF. DNA for the CDR3: TGTGCCAGCAGTTACCGTGGTAGAGAGCAGTTCTTC.

Comments on this clone: The sample has other DNA sequences that encode this CDR3 too. The chain uses TRBV7-9 and TRBJ1-1; possibly TRBD1 for D (6 bases). Germline CDR1 SEHNR, CDR2 FQNEAQ (reference sequence). Deletions cut 5 bases from V and 0 bases from J, with 13 bases between. The CDR3 runs to 15 residues. CDR3: CASSKTGTMNTEAFF. CDR3 nucleotides: TGTGCCAGCAGCAAAACAGGGACCATGAACACTGAAGCTTTCTTT.

J is TRBJ1-2 and V is TRBV12-5; unclear D gene. V was pared by 1 base and J by 3 bases, with 12 bases between. The CDR3 has 15 amino acids. Germline loops: CDR1 LGHNT, CDR2 FRNRAP. The CDR3 loop reads CASGLGVAPDYGYTF. CDR3 coding DNA: TGTGCTAGTGGTTTGGGGGTCGCCCCGGACTATGGCTACACCTTC.

The chain is built from TRBV6-5 and TRBJ2-2; TRBD1 agrees at 10 bases. V lost 5 bases and J lost 5; bases outside the gene matches: 5. This CDR3 spans 15 amino acids. The germline gives CDR1 MNHEY, CDR2 SVGAGI. The DNA for the CDR3 is TGTGCCAGCAGTAGGGACAGGGGAGGAACCGGGGAGCTGTTTTTT. It yields the protein CASSRDRGGTGELFF.

The chain has TRBV7-3 and TRBJ1-6; no reliable D call. The V and J ends lost 5 bases and 9 bases respectively, with 11 bases between them. The CDR3 sequence is 13 residues long. Germline lookup yields CDR1 SGHTA and CDR2 FQGTGA. The CDR3 DNA reads TGTGCCAGCAGCACACTGCCCGGTTCACCCCTCCACTTT. It encodes CASSTLPGSPLHF.

The genes are TRBV27 and TRBJ2-1; 13 bases match TRBD2. Germline V lookup: CDR1 MNHEY, CDR2 SMNVEV (reference sequence). This CDR3 is 16 amino acids long. J gave up 10 bases and V 6 bases, and 12 bases lay outside the gene matches. Here the CDR3 DNA reads TGTGCCAGCAGCCTTTCCGGGACTAGCGGGGTGGGCGAGCAGTTCTTC. This sequence encodes CASSLSGTSGVGEQFF.